This record looks at one TCR beta chain sequence and its context. No antigen is known for it. Per-base qualities were not stored, and no clone one base away is much larger. This sample was included in a study of blood T cell repertoires in COVID-19 (dated by TCRdb to about 2020). With regard to the full study: Samples from collaborators originated in the United States, Italy and Spain and spanned both the acute and convalescent phases of COVID-19. A de-identified subject ID, COVID-19 status, age in years and sex were almost always included in the sample metadata. Where available, HLA class I and class II types were taken from metadata supplied by the sample provider and were not determined by assay-based typing. A freely available public database, intended as a resource for researchers studying the immune response to SARS-CoV-2, is where the repertoires were released. The dataset comprised deeply sampled blood TCRbeta repertoires from subjects exposed to, actively infected with, or recovered from COVID-19. The material from the prospective study consisted of cDNA or gDNA derived from T cells, B-cell-depleted T cells, or PBMCs. Samples were obtained from the ongoing ImmuneRACE study (first 160 participants) and from roughly 1,300 subjects provided by 6 global collaborators.

TCRbeta CDR3 regions were amplified from genomic DNA by means of the immunoSEQ Assay, a bias-controlled multiplex PCR. Regarding the original processing steps: The number of nucleated cells in each sample was estimated from the amplification of reference gene primers within the assay. To quantify the absolute abundance of each unique TCRbeta CDR3 rearrangement, sequence reads were collapsed and filtered. For each sample, productive Simpson clonality was calculated by taking the square root of Simpson's diversity index across productive rearrangements. Imported from immuneACCESS, the table was reduced by TCRdb to in-frame sequences with V and J called. These copies leave out some clones; in studies compared against another copy, an unresolved V gene accounts for under half, and the cause of the remainder is not known. That table furnishes V, J and clone size, whereas the DNA furnished D and trimming. Present in this sample are some 420,000 clones, 85% to 90% of which were seen just once. 1.1% of the sample comes from the top ten.

CDR1 and CDR2, looked up from the germline V gene (reference sequence), are LNHDA and SQIVND. From cysteine to phenylalanine, the CDR3 is 16 amino acids long. Of the read, only the CDR3 DNA is kept; its 48 bases are in frame from base 1. The junction shows trimming of 2 bases on V and 4 bases on J, plus 16 bases between the germline ends. In the prospective study, participants were about 18 to 95 years old, resided in 25 or so geographic areas of the United States, and were enrolled through a virtual design. In the prospective study, cohorts were assigned on the basis of participant-reported clinical history obtained from a screening survey and a study questionnaire. Recovered participants in ImmuneRACE Cohort 3 were defined as having two consecutive negative NP/OP PCR tests, clearance from a healthcare professional, or resolution of symptoms. In the prospective study, whole blood, serum and a nasopharyngeal or oropharyngeal swab were collected from each participant by mobile phlebotomists. Over a roughly 2-month period, participants in the prospective study had the option of providing additional blood draws and questionnaires. Blood samples from the prospective study were shipped frozen or at room temperature prior to DNA extraction.

Broader findings and caveats from the paper: How much clinical and demographic metadata was included differed by source and by participant, and the metadata was provided uncurated.

Sequencing was done on a sample of PBMCs or T cells enriched from blood (not recorded which). In this chain, TRBV19 is recombined with TRBJ2-3; TRBD2 could be the D gene, as 5 bases match. The sequence was collected from a man younger than 40 who had recovered from COVID-19. The DNA sequence is as follows: TGTGCCAGTAGTATAACCCAAACTAGTGGCTCAGATACGCAGTATTTT. The translation is CASSITQTSGSDTQYF. The entire variable domain, with the stretches around the CDR3 drawn from the reference TRBV19 and TRBJ2-3 proteins, is DGGITQSPKYLFRKEGQNVTLSCEQNLNHDAMYWYRQDPGQGLRLIYYSQIVNDFQKGDIAEGYSVSREKKESFPLTVTSAQKNPTAFYLCASSITQTSGSDTQYFGPGTRLTVL.